Presented here are 19 T cell receptor beta chains from one specimen sequenced in a study of CD8 T cells in ankylosing spondylitis. TCRdb re-derived calls from the 5' RACE reads in MiXCR, one entry per CDR3 protein. The top ten hold around a fifth of the sample, which has over 200,000 distinct CDR3 sequences, over 9.5% seen once. Input material: blood, either unsorted or a sorted T cell fraction (not recorded which). The receptors derive from a male donor with ankylosing spondylitis or in good health (not recorded which).

This clonotype was observed at least ten times. The chain uses TRBV11-1 and TRBJ2-1; no clear D. CDR3 length equals 16 residues. The germline CDR1 and CDR2 sequences are SGHAT and FQDESV (reference sequence). V was clipped by 5 bases and J by 0 bases, with 14 bases between them. CDR3 sequence: CASSPDGPSSYNEQFF. In DNA form, the CDR3 reads TGTGCCAGCAGCCCGGACGGACCGAGCTCCTACAATGAGCAGTTCTTC.

Only a few counts were recorded for this clonotype. CDR3 DNA sequence: TGTGCTGCGGGGGGCGACTATGGCTACACCTTC. It is translated as CAAGGDYGYTF. V gene TRBV3-1 combines with J gene TRBJ1-2; maybe TRBD1 (6 bases). Looked up from germline, CDR1 is LGHDT and CDR2 is YNNKEL (reference sequence). This CDR3 has 11 residues.

The chain recombines TRBV12-3 or TRBV12-4 with TRBJ1-1, with D maybe TRBD1 (6 bases). This CDR3 contains 15 residues. V lost 4 bases to trimming and J lost 3 bases, with 15 bases between them. CDR3 coding DNA: TGTGCCAGCAGTTCTAGAAGGGGGGGCGACACTGAAGCTTTCTTT. This encodes CASSSRRGGDTEAFF.

This clonotype appeared a few times. This rearrangement joins TRBV7-2 to TRBJ2-5; a weak D match, TRBD1 (6 bases). CDR3 size: 15 residues. Per germline, CDR1 SGHTA and CDR2 FQGNSA. Trimming cost V 5 bases and J 5 bases, with 18 bases left between them. CDR3 bases: TGTGCCAGCAGCCGCAGAGCGACAGGCAAGGAGACCCAGTACTTC. Encoded protein: CASSRRATGKETQYF.

CDR3 loop: CASSESPGMSRNEQFF. DNA of the CDR3: TGTGCCAGCAGTGAATCCCCAGGGATGTCGAGGAATGAGCAGTTCTTC. The chain is built from TRBV25-1 and TRBJ2-1, with TRBD1 as a possible D gene (5 bases). CDR1 and CDR2 (germline): MGHDK, SYGVNS. The CDR3 covers 16 residues. Trimming removed 1 base from V and 7 bases from J, with 17 bases in between.

This clonotype has ten or more counts. The chain recombines TRBV5-1 with TRBJ1-4; D is undetermined. From germline, CDR1 is SGHRS and CDR2 YFSETQ. The CDR3 runs to 11 residues. Trimming removed 5 bases at V and 10 bases at J, with 9 bases between. The CDR3 loop is CASSRIPKLFF. The DNA for the CDR3 is TGCGCCAGCAGTCGTATCCCAAAACTGTTTTTT.

V usage is TRBV9 and J usage is TRBJ2-3; TRBD2 matches at 8 bases. CDR1 and CDR2 from the germline V gene are SGDLS and YYNGEE. With 3 bases clipped from V and 4 bases from J, the junction kept 7 bases outside the gene matches. This CDR3 has 15 amino acids. The CDR3 bases are TGTGCCAGCAGCGCCGCCGGGGGACTAGCAGATACGCAGTATTTT. Its translation: CASSAAGGLADTQYF.

This clonotype was recorded many times. This rearrangement joins TRBV12-3 or TRBV12-4 to TRBJ2-1, with 7 bases lining up with TRBD1. The CDR3 loop spans 15 amino acids. V gave up 5 bases and J gave up 10 bases; unmatched junction bases: 14. CDR3 in DNA: TGTGCCAGCAGTACCGACTTCGGGACAGTCGAGGAGCAGTTCTTC. Encoded protein: CASSTDFGTVEEQFF.

This clonotype was seen many times. The chain has TRBV7-8 and TRBJ1-2; TRBD1 matches 8 bases. V was pared by 5 bases and J by 5 bases, with 7 bases of the junction left unmatched. The V gene's germline CDR1 is SGHVS and CDR2 FQNEAQ. There are 14 residues in the CDR3. CDR3 protein: CASSPGTGKYGYTF. The DNA of the CDR3 is TGTGCCAGCAGCCCTGGGACAGGCAAATATGGCTACACCTTC.

This clonotype was counted at least ten times. This rearrangement joins TRBV29-1 to TRBJ2-6; D might be TRBD1 (6 bases). CDR1 and CDR2 (germline): SQVTM, ANQGSEA. The ends were cut back, 5 bases at V and 0 bases at J, with 11 bases in the middle. The CDR3 spans 15 residues. The CDR3 reads CSVQGSGSGANVLTF. In nucleotides, the CDR3 is TGCAGCGTTCAGGGGTCTGGCTCTGGGGCCAACGTCCTGACTTTC. Full variable domain (missing parts from reference TRBV29-1 and TRBJ2-6): SAVISQKPSRDICQRGTSLTIQCQVDSQVTMMFWYRQQPGQSLTLIATANQGSEATYESGFVIDKFPISRPNLTFSTLTVSNMSPEDSSIYLCSVQGSGSGANVLTFGAGSRLTVL.

In its sample, this clonotype was seen many times. The genes are TRBV7-9 and TRBJ2-7; 7 bases match TRBD1. Germline V gene sequence: CDR1 SEHNR, CDR2 FQNEAQ (reference sequence). This CDR3 contains 12 residues. The trim removed 4 bases at V and 7 bases at J, leaving 4 bases unmatched. The CDR3 nucleotides are TGTGCCAGCAGCTGGGACAGCTGGGAGCAGTACTTC. It translates to CASSWDSWEQYF.

This clonotype was counted a few times. The gene calls are TRBV11-2 and TRBJ2-2; 10 bases match TRBD1. The V and J ends lost 0 bases and 5 bases, in that order; junction bases with no gene match: 6. CDR1 and CDR2 (germline): SGHAT, FQNNGV. The CDR3 is 17 residues long. DNA for the CDR3: TGTGCCAGCAGCTTAGAAGTCGGGACAGGGGAGACCGGGGAGCTGTTTTTT. Protein sequence: CASSLEVGTGETGELFF.

This clonotype was counted at least ten times. V and J are TRBV29-1 and TRBJ2-1, with D perhaps matching TRBD1 (5 bases). Trimming left V 6 bases short and J 6 bases short, with 12 bases between. The CDR3 has 12 residues. Germline CDR1 and CDR2: SQVTM and ANQGSEA. CDR3: CSVGGARNEQFF. The DNA of the CDR3 is TGCAGCGTGGGTGGGGCCCGCAATGAGCAGTTCTTC.

This clonotype has a count of ten or more. This rearrangement joins TRBV4-2 to TRBJ2-3, with 8 bases that match TRBD2. Germline loops: CDR1 LGHNA, CDR2 YNFKEQ. The CDR3 has 15 residues. V was pared by 0 bases and J by 5 bases, with 4 bases of the junction left unmatched. Here the CDR3 reads CASSQELAEVDTQYF. CDR3 bases: TGTGCCAGCAGCCAAGAACTAGCGGAGGTAGATACGCAGTATTTT.

This clonotype was observed many times. The chain is built from TRBV5-1 and TRBJ2-3; D not resolved. Germline V gene data show CDR1 as SGHRS and CDR2 as YFSETQ. V dropped 1 base and J dropped 0 bases, with 9 bases sitting between them. The CDR3 extends over 15 amino acids. CDR3 DNA sequence: TGCGCCAGCAGCTTGACAGTGACTAGCACAGATACGCAGTATTTT. Protein product: CASSLTVTSTDTQYF. The full variable domain, completed using reference TRBV5-1 and TRBJ2-3, is KAGVTQTPRYLIKTRGQQVTLSCSPISGHRSVSWYQQTPGQGLQFLFEYFSETQRNKGNFPGRFSGRQFSNSRSEMNVSTLELGDSALYLCASSLTVTSTDTQYFGPGTRLTVL.

This chain connects TRBV9 to TRBJ2-1, with D perhaps TRBD2 (5 bases). CDR1 is SGDLS and CDR2 is YYNGEE in the germline V gene. V lost 0 bases and J 6 bases, leaving 16 bases between the germline ends. The length of the CDR3 is 16 residues. CDR3 DNA: TGTGCCAGCAGCGTAGGTCCGACGCTCGGGGTCAATGAGCAGTTCTTC. It translates to CASSVGPTLGVNEQFF.

This clonotype was observed a few times. The chain joins TRBV27 to TRBJ1-2; no clear D gene. CDR1 is MNHEY and CDR2 is SMNVEV in the germline V gene (reference sequence). The ends were cut back, 5 bases at V and 4 bases at J, with 8 bases in the middle. The CDR3 totals 12 residues. The CDR3 region has the DNA TGTGCCAGCAGTACGGGTCTCTATGGCTACACCTTC. Its translation is CASSTGLYGYTF.

This clonotype occurred many times. This sequence joins TRBV5-1 and TRBJ1-1; the match to TRBD1 covers 9 bases. With 3 bases clipped from V and 4 bases from J, the junction kept 10 bases outside the gene matches. The V gene's germline CDR1 is SGHRS and CDR2 YFSETQ. This CDR3 is built from 16 residues. This CDR3 is CASSWGTGLGVTEAFF. DNA of the CDR3: TGCGCCAGCAGCTGGGGGACAGGGCTTGGGGTCACTGAAGCTTTCTTT.

The chain uses TRBV5-1 and TRBJ1-1, with D possibly TRBD1 on 6 matching bases. CDR3 size: 14 residues. The V gene's germline CDR1 is SGHRS and CDR2 YFSETQ. V lost 0 bases, J lost 8 bases, and 14 bases lay in between. Here the CDR3 DNA reads TGCGCCAGCAGCTTGGCCGGGACAACAGTAGAAGCTTTCTTT. Encoded protein: CASSLAGTTVEAFF.